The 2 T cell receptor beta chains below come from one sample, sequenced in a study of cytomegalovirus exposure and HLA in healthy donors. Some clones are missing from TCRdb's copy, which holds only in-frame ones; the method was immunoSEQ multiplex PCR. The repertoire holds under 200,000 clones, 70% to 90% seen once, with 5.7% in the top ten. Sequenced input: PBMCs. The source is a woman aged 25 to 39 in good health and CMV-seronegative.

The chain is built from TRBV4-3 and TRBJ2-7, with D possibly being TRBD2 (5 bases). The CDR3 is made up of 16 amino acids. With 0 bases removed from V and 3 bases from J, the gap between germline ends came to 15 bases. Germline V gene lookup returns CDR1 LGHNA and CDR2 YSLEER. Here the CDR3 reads CASSQDLGYGGYEQYF. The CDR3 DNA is TGCGCCAGCAGCCAAGATCTCGGGTACGGAGGCTACGAGCAGTACTTC.

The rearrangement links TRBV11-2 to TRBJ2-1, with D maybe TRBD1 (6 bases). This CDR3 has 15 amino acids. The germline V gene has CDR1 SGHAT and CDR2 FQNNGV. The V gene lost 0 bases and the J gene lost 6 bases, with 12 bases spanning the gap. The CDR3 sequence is CASSLDRGPFNEQFF. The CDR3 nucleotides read TGTGCCAGCAGCTTAGACAGGGGTCCGTTCAATGAGCAGTTCTTC.